Here is one T cell receptor beta chain with its context. Its specificity is unknown. This sample was taken from a study of OX40 agonist ivuxolimab in advanced cancers. In the study overall: Dose-escalation subjects each had hepatocellular carcinoma, melanoma, renal cell or head and neck cancer. Earlier anti-PD-1, anti-PD-L1 or anti-CTLA-4 therapy was permitted; 40% had received some.

The ends were cut back, 4 bases at V and 0 bases at J, with 10 bases in the middle. Germline loops: CDR1 SEHNR, CDR2 FQNEAQ (reference sequence). The CDR3 is 15 amino acids. TCRdb's copy holds only in-frame clones and misses some; the assay was immunoSEQ multiplex PCR. The data contain 50,000 to 65,000 clones, roughly 87% of them singletons. Study-wide points: Some nonresponders likewise displayed low normalized T-cell clonal expansion. Expanded clones were, on average, more numerous in CD8+ T cells than in CD4+.

The J gene is TRBJ2-1, the V gene TRBV7-9, with a weak D call TRBD2 (6 bases). Sequencing used CD4+ or CD8+ T cells sorted from blood, obtained in a trial of the OX40 agonist ivuxolimab. The TCR comes from an adult with an advanced solid tumor such as melanoma, head and neck, liver or kidney cancer. The DNA for the CDR3 is TGTGCCAGCAGCTACCTAGCGAGCTCCTACAATGAGCAGTTCTTC. Encoded protein: CASSYLASSYNEQFF.